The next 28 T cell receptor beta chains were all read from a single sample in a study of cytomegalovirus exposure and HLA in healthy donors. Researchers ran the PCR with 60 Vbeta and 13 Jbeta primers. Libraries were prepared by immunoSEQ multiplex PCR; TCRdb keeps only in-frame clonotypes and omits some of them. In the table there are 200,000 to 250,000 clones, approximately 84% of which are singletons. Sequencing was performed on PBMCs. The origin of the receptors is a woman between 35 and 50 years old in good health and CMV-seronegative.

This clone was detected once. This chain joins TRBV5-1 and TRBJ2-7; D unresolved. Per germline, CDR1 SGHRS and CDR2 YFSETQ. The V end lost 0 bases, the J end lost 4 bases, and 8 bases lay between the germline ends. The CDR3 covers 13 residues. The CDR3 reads CASSLAQEYEQYF. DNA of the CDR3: TGCGCCAGCAGCTTGGCTCAAGAGTACGAGCAGTACTTC.

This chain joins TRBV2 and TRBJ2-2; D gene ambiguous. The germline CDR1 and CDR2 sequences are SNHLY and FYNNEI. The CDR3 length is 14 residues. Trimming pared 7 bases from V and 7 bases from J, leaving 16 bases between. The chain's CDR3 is CASNPSPVVGELFF. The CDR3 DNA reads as TGTGCCAGCAACCCGTCCCCGGTGGTCGGGGAGCTGTTTTTT. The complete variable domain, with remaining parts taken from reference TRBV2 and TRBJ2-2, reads EPEVTQTPSHQVTQMGQEVILRCVPISNHLYFYWYRQILGQKVEFLVSFYNNEISEKSEIFDDQFSVERPDGSNFTLKIRSTKLEDSAMYFCASNPSPVVGELFFGEGSRLTVL.

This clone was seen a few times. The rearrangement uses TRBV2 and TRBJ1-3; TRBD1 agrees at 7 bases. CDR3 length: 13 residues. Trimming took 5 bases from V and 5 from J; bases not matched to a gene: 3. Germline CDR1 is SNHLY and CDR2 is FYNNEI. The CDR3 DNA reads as TGTGCCAGCAGTACGGGACAGCGAAACACCATATATTTT. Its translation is CASSTGQRNTIYF.

The CDR3 here is CSVSGQSFNYGYTF. CDR3 bases: TGCAGCGTTTCCGGACAGTCATTCAACTATGGCTACACCTTC. The rearrangement joins TRBV29-1 to TRBJ1-2; D is possibly TRBD1 (6 bases). Trimming stripped 5 bases from V and 2 bases from J, with 15 bases between. CDR1 and CDR2 (germline): SQVTM, ANQGSEA. The CDR3 length is 14 residues.

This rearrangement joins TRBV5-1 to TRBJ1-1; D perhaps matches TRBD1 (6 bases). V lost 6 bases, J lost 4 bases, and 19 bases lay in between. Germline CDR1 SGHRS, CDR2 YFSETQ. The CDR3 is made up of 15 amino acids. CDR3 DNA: TGCGCCAGCATGCCAAATGGGGGCGTAAGCACTGAAGCTTTCTTT. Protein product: CASMPNGGVSTEAFF.

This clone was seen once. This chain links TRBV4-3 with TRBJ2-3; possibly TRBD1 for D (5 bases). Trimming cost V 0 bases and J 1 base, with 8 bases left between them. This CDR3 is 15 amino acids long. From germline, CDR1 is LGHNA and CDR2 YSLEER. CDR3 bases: TGCGCCAGCAGCCAAGAGCCCAGGGGCACAGATACGCAGTATTTT. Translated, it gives CASSQEPRGTDTQYF.

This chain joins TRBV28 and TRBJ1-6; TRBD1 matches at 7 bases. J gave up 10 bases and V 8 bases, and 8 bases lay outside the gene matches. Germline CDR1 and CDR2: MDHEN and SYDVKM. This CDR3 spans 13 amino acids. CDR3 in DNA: TGTGCCAGCCCAGCTAGGGGGCGGTCACCCCTCCACTTT. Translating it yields CASPARGRSPLHF.

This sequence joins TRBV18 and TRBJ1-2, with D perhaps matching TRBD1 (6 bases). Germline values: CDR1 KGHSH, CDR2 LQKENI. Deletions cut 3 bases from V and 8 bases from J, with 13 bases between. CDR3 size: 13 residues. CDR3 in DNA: TGTGCCAGCTCACCCCTCAGGGGCAGCGGCTACACCTTC. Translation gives CASSPLRGSGYTF.

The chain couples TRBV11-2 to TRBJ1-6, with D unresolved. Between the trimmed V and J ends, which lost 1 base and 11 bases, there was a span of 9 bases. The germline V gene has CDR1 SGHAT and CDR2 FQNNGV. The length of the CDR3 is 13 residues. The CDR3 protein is CASSLGRMPPLHF. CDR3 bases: TGTGCCAGCAGCTTAGGCAGGATGCCACCCCTCCACTTT.

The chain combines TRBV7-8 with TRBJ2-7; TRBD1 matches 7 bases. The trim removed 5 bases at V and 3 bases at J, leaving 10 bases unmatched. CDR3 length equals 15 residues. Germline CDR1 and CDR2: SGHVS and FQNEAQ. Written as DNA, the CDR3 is TGTGCCAGCAGCCCGAACCGGGACAGTTTCTACGAGCAGTACTTC. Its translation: CASSPNRDSFYEQYF. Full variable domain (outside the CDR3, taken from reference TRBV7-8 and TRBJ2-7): GAGVSQSPRYKVAKRGQDVALRCDPISGHVSLFWYQQALGQGPEFLTYFQNEAQLDKSGLPSDRFFAERPEGSVSTLKIQRTQQEDSAVYLCASSPNRDSFYEQYFGPGTRLTVT.

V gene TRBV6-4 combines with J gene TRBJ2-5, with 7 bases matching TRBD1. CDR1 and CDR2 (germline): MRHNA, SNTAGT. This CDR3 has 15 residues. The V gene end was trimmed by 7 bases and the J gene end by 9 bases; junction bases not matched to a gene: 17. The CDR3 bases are TGTGCCAGCATAGGGGGCAGGGTAGGAGCTGGGGCCCAGTACTTC. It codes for CASIGGRVGAGAQYF.

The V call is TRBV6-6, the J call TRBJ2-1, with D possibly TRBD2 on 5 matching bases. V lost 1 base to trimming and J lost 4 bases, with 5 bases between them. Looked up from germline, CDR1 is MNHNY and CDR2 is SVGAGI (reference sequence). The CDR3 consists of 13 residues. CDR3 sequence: CASSYLAYNEQFF. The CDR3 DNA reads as TGTGCCAGCAGTTACTTAGCGTACAATGAGCAGTTCTTC.

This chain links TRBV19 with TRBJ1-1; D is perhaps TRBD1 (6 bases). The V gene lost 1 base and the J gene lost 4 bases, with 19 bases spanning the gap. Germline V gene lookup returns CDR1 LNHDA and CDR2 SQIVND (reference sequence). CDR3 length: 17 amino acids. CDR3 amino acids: CASSIGARGAMSTEAFF. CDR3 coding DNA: TGTGCCAGTAGTATAGGAGCCAGGGGCGCGATGAGCACTGAAGCTTTCTTT.

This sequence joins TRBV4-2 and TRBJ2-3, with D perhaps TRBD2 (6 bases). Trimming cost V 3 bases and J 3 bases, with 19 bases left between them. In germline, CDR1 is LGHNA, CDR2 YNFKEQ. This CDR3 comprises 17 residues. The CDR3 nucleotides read TGTGCCAGCAGCCAGTATGCAGTAGCGGAGGCGACAGATACGCAGTATTTT. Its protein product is CASSQYAVAEATDTQYF.

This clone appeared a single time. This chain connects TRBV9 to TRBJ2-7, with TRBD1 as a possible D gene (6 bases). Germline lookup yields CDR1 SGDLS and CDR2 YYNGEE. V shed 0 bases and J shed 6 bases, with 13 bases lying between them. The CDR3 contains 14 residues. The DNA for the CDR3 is TGTGCCAGCAGCGTAGCGGGGACAAGGGGCGAGCAGTACTTC. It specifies CASSVAGTRGEQYF.

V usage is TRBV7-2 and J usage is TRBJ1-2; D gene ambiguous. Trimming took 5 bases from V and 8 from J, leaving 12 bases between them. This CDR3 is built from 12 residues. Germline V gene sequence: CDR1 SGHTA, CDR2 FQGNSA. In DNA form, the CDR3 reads TGTGCCAGCAGCCAATCGGGTGTGGGCTACACCTTC. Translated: CASSQSGVGYTF.

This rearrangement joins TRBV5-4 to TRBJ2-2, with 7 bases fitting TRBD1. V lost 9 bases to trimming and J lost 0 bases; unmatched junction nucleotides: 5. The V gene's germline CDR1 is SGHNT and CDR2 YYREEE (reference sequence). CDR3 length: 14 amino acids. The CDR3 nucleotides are TGTGCCACCAAGGACAGGACGAACACCGGGGAGCTGTTTTTT. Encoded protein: CATKDRTNTGELFF.

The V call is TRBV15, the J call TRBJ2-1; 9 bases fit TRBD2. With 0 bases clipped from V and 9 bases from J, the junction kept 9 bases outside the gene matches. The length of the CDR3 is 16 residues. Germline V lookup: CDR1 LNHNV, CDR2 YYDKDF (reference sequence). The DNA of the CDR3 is TGTGCCACCAGCAGAGACGCGGGGGGGAACTTTGTTGAGCAGTTCTTC. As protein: CATSRDAGGNFVEQFF.

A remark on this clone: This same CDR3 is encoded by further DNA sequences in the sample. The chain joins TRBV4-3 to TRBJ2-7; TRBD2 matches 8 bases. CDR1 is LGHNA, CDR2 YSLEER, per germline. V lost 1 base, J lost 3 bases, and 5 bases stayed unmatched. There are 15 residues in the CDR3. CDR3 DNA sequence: TGCGCCAGCAGCCAAGTTTCCCGGGGGGGCTACGAGCAGTACTTC. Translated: CASSQVSRGGYEQYF.

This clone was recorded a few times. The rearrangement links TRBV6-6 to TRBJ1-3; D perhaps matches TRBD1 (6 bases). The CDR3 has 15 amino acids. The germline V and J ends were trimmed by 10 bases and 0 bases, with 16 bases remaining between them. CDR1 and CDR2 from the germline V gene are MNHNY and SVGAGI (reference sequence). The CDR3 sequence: CAILDSTSSGNTIYF. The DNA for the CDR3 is TGTGCCATCCTGGACAGCACAAGCTCTGGAAACACCATATATTTT.

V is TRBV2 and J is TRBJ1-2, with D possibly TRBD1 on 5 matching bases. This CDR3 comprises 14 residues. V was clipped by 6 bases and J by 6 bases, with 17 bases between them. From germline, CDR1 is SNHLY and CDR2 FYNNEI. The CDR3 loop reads CASRDWTIRHGYTF. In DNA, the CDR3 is TGTGCCAGCAGGGATTGGACAATTAGACATGGCTACACCTTC.

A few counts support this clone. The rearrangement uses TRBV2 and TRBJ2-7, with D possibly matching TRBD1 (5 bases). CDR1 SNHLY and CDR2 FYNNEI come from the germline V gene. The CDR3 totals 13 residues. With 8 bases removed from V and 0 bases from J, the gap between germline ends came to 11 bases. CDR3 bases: TGTGCCAGCGGCAGGGAAGACTCCTACGAGCAGTACTTC. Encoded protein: CASGREDSYEQYF.

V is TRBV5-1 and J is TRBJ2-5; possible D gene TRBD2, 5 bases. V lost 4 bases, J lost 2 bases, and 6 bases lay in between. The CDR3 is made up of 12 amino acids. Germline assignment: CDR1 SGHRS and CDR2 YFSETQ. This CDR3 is CASSRTQETQYF. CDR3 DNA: TGCGCCAGCAGCAGGACTCAAGAGACCCAGTACTTC.

The CDR3 is CASRRVAGISTDTQYF. The DNA of the CDR3 is TGTGCCAGCCGCAGAGTAGCGGGGATAAGCACAGATACGCAGTATTTT. This chain links TRBV2 with TRBJ2-3; 8 nucleotides agree with TRBD2. The CDR3 runs to 16 residues. V gave up 8 bases and J gave up 0 bases; unmatched junction bases: 10. Germline V gene data show CDR1 as SNHLY and CDR2 as FYNNEI.

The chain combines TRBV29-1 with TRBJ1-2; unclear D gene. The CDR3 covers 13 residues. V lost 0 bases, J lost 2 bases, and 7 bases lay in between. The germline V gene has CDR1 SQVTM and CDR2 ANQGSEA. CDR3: CSVEDRGNYGYTF. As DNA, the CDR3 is TGCAGCGTTGAAGATCGAGGGAACTATGGCTACACCTTC.

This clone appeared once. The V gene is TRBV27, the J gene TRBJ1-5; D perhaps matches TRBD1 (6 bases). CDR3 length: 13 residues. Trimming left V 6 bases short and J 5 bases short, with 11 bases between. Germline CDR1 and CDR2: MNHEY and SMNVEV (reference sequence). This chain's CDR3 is CASRGSGDQPQHF. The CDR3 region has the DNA TGTGCCAGCAGAGGGTCAGGGGATCAGCCCCAGCATTTT.

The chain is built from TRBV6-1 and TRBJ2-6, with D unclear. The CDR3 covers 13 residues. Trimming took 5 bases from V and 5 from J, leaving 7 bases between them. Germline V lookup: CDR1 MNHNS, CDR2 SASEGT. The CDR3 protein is CASSYSWANVLTF. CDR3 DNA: TGTGCCAGCAGTTATTCCTGGGCCAACGTCCTGACTTTC.

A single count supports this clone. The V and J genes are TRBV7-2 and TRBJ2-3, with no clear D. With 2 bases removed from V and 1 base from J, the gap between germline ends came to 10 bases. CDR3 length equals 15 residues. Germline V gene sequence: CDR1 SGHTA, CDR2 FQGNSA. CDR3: CASSLMRGGTDTQYF. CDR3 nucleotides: TGTGCCAGCAGCTTAATGCGTGGTGGCACAGATACGCAGTATTTT.